This is a list of T cell receptor beta chains from one sample in a study of T cells in Graves' hyperthyroidism and ophthalmopathy. TCRdb itself ran the multiplex PCR reads through MiXCR, one entry per CDR3 protein. The sample gives some 250,000 distinct CDR3 sequences, less than 15% of which show up once; roughly 14% is in the top ten. Sample: blood. All receptors derive from a woman aged 40 to 50 with Graves' hyperthyroidism that later progressed to Graves' ophthalmopathy. Each CDR3 is given with its conserved first and last residue. The order of the fields is CDR3 length, J gene, D gene, clone size, V gene, CDR3 DNA, CDR3 protein. D genes are given only for firm matches. Clone sizes are given selectively: once, few, many, or a class where the clone is expanded.

10 TRBJ2-1 TRBD2 many TRBV29-1 TGCAGCGTGAGCGGGGCTGAGCAGTTCTTC CSVSGAEQFF
16 TRBJ1-2 TRBD1 NA TRBV28 TGTGCCAGCAGTTTAGGGGACAGGCTGAGCTTGAGAGGCTACACCTTC CASSLGDRLSLRGYTF
17 TRBJ2-6 NA many TRBV10-3 TGTGCCATCAGTGAAGGGACGGAAAGCTCTGGGGCCAACGTCCTGACTTTC CAISEGTESSGANVLTF
15 TRBJ1-1 TRBD1 NA TRBV4-1 TGCGCCAGCAGCCACGGGACAGGGGCGAACACTGAAGCTTTCTTT CASSHGTGANTEAFF
14 TRBJ2-1 NA many TRBV7-9 TGTGCCAGCAGCTTAGTAGACTTATACAATGAGCAGTTCTTC CASSLVDLYNEQFF
14 TRBJ2-5 NA NA TRBV12-3/TRBV12-4 TGTGCCAGCAGTATCGGGACTCTCCAAGAGACCCAGTACTTC CASSIGTLQETQYF
17 TRBJ1-1 TRBD1 few TRBV12-3/TRBV12-4 TGTGCCGGCAGTTTTCGGTCTTGGGGGACAGGGGCTACTGAAGCTTTCTTT CAGSFRSWGTGATEAFF
15 TRBJ1-5 TRBD1 many TRBV6-1 TGTGCCAGCAACCGACAGGGGGCAGGCAATCAGCCCCAGCATTTT CASNRQGAGNQPQHF
13 TRBJ2-3 NA NA TRBV10-1 TGCGCCAGTGCCGGGACTAGCACAGATACGCAGTATTTT CASAGTSTDTQYF
15 TRBJ1-1 TRBD1 many TRBV5-1 TGCGCCAGCAGCTTATACAGGGGAAGGGGAACTGAAGCTTTCTTT CASSLYRGRGTEAFF
13 TRBJ2-1 NA many TRBV3-1 TGTGCCAGCAGCCAAAACAGTAGATATGAGCAGTTCTTC CASSQNSRYEQFF
16 TRBJ2-1 NA many TRBV10-3 TGTGCCATCAGTGGCCGAACAGGGAGCTCCTACAATGAGCAGTTCTTC CAISGRTGSSYNEQFF
13 TRBJ1-1 NA many TRBV11-1 TGTGCCAGCAGGAGGGAAGGGTTCACTGAAGCTTTCTTT CASRREGFTEAFF
16 TRBJ2-7 TRBD2 many TRBV28 TGTGCCAGCAGTCCCCGACTAGCGGGAGTCCCCTACGAGCAGTACTTC CASSPRLAGVPYEQYF
15 TRBJ2-1 NA many TRBV11-2 TGTGCCAGCAGCTTGGACCCCGGAGGGTACAATGAGCAGTTCTTC CASSLDPGGYNEQFF
21 TRBJ2-4 TRBD1 NA TRBV18 TGTGCCAGCTCACCAACTTATGAGGACAGGGTGTCTGCGATGGCCAAAAACATTCAGTACTTC CASSPTYEDRVSAMAKNIQYF
15 TRBJ2-5 TRBD1 NA TRBV5-1 TGCGCCAGCAGCTGGGGGGACAGGGGGCCAGAGACCCAGTACTTC CASSWGDRGPETQYF
12 TRBJ2-5 NA NA TRBV7-9 TGTGCCAGCAGAGACATGCCTGAGACCCAGTACTTC CASRDMPETQYF
12 TRBJ2-7 NA many TRBV20-1 TGCAGCCCACAGGGCTCGGACTACGAGCAGTACTTC CSPQGSDYEQYF
13 TRBJ1-1 NA many TRBV6-1 TGTGCCAGCAGGGAACATGTGAACACTGAAGCTTTCTTT CASREHVNTEAFF
14 TRBJ2-3 NA many TRBV7-9 TGTGCCAGCAGCTTGTTTAAGGAGACAGATACGCAGTATTTT CASSLFKETDTQYF
13 TRBJ2-7 NA many TRBV5-1 TGCGCCAGCAGCATCGGACTGGCGAGGGAGCAGTACTTC CASSIGLAREQYF
14 TRBJ2-5 TRBD2 NA TRBV28 TGTGCCAGCAGTTTGCGGGCGGGGGTAGAGACCCAGTACTTC CASSLRAGVETQYF
12 TRBJ1-3 NA NA TRBV28 TGTGCCAGCAGGGCGGGAGGAAACACCATATATTTT CASRAGGNTIYF